These 5 T cell receptor beta chains came from one sample sequenced in a study of blood T cells in healthy people across ages. Through a sample-barcoded 5' primer and a J-beta primer mix, a second PCR was run for 7 to 11 cycles. TCRdb independently ran MiXCR on the 5' RACE reads; one entry per CDR3 protein. In the table there are around 1,900,000 distinct CDR3 sequences, roughly two fifths of which are singletons. Sequenced material: blood. Receptors were obtained from a human donor in good health.

The V call is TRBV20-1, the J call TRBJ1-4, with unresolved D. Trimming took 4 bases from V and 8 from J, leaving 14 bases between them. This CDR3 contains 13 residues. Per germline, CDR1 DFQATT and CDR2 SNEGSKA (reference sequence). As DNA, the CDR3 is TGCAGTGCTACCCGGGAGGGAGGAGAAAAACTGTTTTTT. Translation: CSATREGGEKLFF.

A remark on this clonotype: At one of its ends the junction is not consistent with the germline gene, which may arise from a read error. The rearrangement links TRBV2 to TRBJ1-2; D is unresolved. The CDR3 loop spans 14 amino acids. Germline lookup yields CDR1 SNHLY and CDR2 FYNNEI. The CDR3 bases are TGTGCCGGCAGTGAAGCGCCCAGGCCGTATGGCTACACCTTC. The encoded protein is CAGSEAPRPYGYTF.

The J gene is TRBJ2-3, the V gene TRBV5-1; 11 bases line up with TRBD2. This CDR3 region has 17 residues. Germline CDR1 SGHRS, CDR2 YFSETQ. V dropped 3 bases and J dropped 2; count of bases not matched to a gene: 8. The CDR3 sequence is CASSSGLAGAVTDTQYF. Written as DNA, the CDR3 is TGCGCCAGCAGCTCAGGACTAGCGGGCGCTGTCACAGATACGCAGTATTTT.

This chain connects TRBV4-2 to TRBJ2-1, with TRBD2 matching 9 bases. Germline V gives CDR1 LGHNA, CDR2 YNFKEQ. The J segment lost 6 bases and the V segment lost 0 bases, leaving 21 bases of the junction unmatched. The CDR3 is made up of 21 amino acids. The CDR3 protein is CASSQEGTSGYPEPSVNEQFF. As DNA, the CDR3 is TGTGCCAGCAGCCAAGAGGGAACTAGCGGGTATCCGGAACCGTCAGTCAATGAGCAGTTCTTC.

V usage is TRBV6-2 or TRBV6-3 and J usage is TRBJ2-1, with D possibly being TRBD2 (7 bases). This CDR3 region has 16 residues. Trimming pared 2 bases from V and 10 bases from J, leaving 21 bases between. Germline values: CDR1 MNHEY, CDR2 SVGEGT. In DNA form, the CDR3 reads TGTGCCAGCAGTTACGGGCGGGGGCATCCTTCCTACGAGCAGTTCTTC. This codes for CASSYGRGHPSYEQFF.